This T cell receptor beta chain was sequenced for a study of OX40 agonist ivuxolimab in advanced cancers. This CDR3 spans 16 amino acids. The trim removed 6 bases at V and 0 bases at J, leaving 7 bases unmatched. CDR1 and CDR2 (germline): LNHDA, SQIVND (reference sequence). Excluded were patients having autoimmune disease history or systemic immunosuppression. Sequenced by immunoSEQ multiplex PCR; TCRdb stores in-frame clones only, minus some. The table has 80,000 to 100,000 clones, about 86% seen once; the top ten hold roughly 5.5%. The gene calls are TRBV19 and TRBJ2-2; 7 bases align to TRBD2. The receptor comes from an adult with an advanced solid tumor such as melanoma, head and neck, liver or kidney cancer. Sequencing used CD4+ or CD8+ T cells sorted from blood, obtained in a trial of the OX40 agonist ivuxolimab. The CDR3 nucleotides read TGTGCCAGTAGATTCAGCGGGATGACGAACACCGGGGAGCTGTTTTTT. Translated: CASRFSGMTNTGELFF.